The next 17 T cell receptor beta chains were all read from a single sample in a study of T cells in Graves' hyperthyroidism and ophthalmopathy. Using RNA transcripts as the source, TCR beta CDR3 regions were amplified. The HTBI primer set was used in a first-round RT-PCR of the TCR CDR3. Each CDR3 protein gets one entry after TCRdb re-called the multiplex PCR reads with MiXCR. The table shows fewer than 750,000 distinct CDR3 sequences, with about 45% occurring only once. The sequenced sample was peripheral blood or thyroid tissue (not recorded which). The receptors originated from a woman aged 18-35 years with Graves' hyperthyroidism.

This sequence joins TRBV24-1 and TRBJ2-1, with TRBD2 identical over 14 bases. Germline CDR1 is KGHDR and CDR2 is SFDVKD. The CDR3 extends over 16 amino acids. V was pared by 3 bases and J by 5 bases, with 2 bases of the junction left unmatched. This CDR3 reads CATSDPTSGRDNEQFF. The CDR3, as DNA: TGTGCCACCAGTGATCCGACTAGCGGGAGGGACAATGAGCAGTTCTTC.

This chain joins TRBV5-4 and TRBJ2-5, with 7 bases aligning to TRBD2. V lost 7 bases and J lost 6; bases outside the gene matches: 6. Germline CDR1 and CDR2: SGHNT and YYREEE (reference sequence). CDR3 size: 12 residues. CDR3 sequence reads: CASAGDVKTQYF. Written as DNA, the CDR3 is TGTGCCAGCGCGGGAGATGTAAAGACCCAGTACTTC. Variable domain in full (rest from reference TRBV5-4 and TRBJ2-5): ETGVTQSPTHLIKTRGQQVTLRCSSQSGHNTVSWYQQALGQGPQFIFQYYREEENGRGNFPPRFSGLQFPNYSSELNVNALELDDSALYLCASAGDVKTQYFGPGTRLLVL.

The chain is built from TRBV20-1 and TRBJ2-7; 8 nucleotides match TRBD2. CDR1 and CDR2 from the germline V gene are DFQATT and SNEGSKA (reference sequence). V shed 1 base, J shed 5 bases, and the junction held 13 bases outside the gene matches. The CDR3 runs to 16 residues. The CDR3, as DNA: TGCAGTGCTAGAGTCGGCGGGAGGTCTATCCCCCACGAGCAGTACTTC. This translates into CSARVGGRSIPHEQYF.

The sample holds a few counts of this clonotype. The chain joins TRBV7-6 to TRBJ2-2, with D unclear. The CDR3 totals 16 residues. Looked up from germline, CDR1 is SGHVS and CDR2 is FNYEAQ. V was pared by 10 bases and J by 0 bases, with 18 bases between. CDR3 region: CATAEDVAANTGELFF. The CDR3 nucleotides read TGTGCCACCGCCGAGGACGTGGCGGCGAACACCGGGGAGCTGTTTTTT.

This clonotype was seen repeatedly, ten times or more. The V and J genes are TRBV24-1 and TRBJ1-1; unclear D gene. The CDR3 contains 13 residues. The germline CDR1 and CDR2 sequences are KGHDR and SFDVKD. The V end lost 8 bases, the J end lost 7 bases, and 16 bases lay between the germline ends. CDR3 sequence reads: CATKPQDGYEAFF. CDR3 nucleotides: TGTGCCACCAAACCTCAAGACGGATATGAAGCTTTCTTT.

This clonotype was found once. A much larger clone differs from this one at a single base, so this may be a read error. This rearrangement joins TRBV11-3 to TRBJ1-5, with D possibly being TRBD1 (6 bases). Trimming stripped 5 bases from V and 6 bases from J, with 17 bases between. The CDR3 extends over 15 amino acids. CDR1 is SGHNT and CDR2 is YENEEA in the germline V gene. The CDR3 region has the DNA TGTGCCAGCAGCCCAGGCCTCGGGGGCCTTCAGCCCCAGCATTTT. Amino acid sequence: CASSPGLGGLQPQHF.

J is TRBJ2-7 and V is TRBV9; 7 nucleotides agree with TRBD2. V shed 4 bases, J shed 7 bases, and the junction held 14 bases outside the gene matches. CDR1 is SGDLS and CDR2 is YYNGEE in the germline V gene. This CDR3 spans 15 amino acids. DNA of the CDR3: TGTGCCAGCAGCTCATGGACTAGGTCCTACAATGAGCAGTACTTC. Encoded protein: CASSSWTRSYNEQYF.

This clonotype occurred a few times. CDR3 amino acids: CASSQDSRGVGELFF. CDR3 coding DNA: TGCGCCAGCAGCCAAGATAGTAGGGGCGTTGGGGAGCTGTTTTTT. The gene calls are TRBV4-1 and TRBJ2-2, with D maybe TRBD1 (5 bases). This CDR3 contains 15 residues. V shed 0 bases and J shed 8 bases, with 13 bases lying between them. Looked up from germline, CDR1 is MGHRA and CDR2 is YSYEKL.

The chain combines TRBV20-1 with TRBJ2-7; D is perhaps TRBD1 (6 bases). Germline CDR1 and CDR2: DFQATT and SNEGSKA (reference sequence). V gave up 3 bases and J gave up 7 bases, with 19 bases separating them. This CDR3 is 14 amino acids long. In DNA, the CDR3 is TGCAGTGCTAGGCGTCAGGGGAACACCGGGGAGCAGTACTTC. Residues: CSARRQGNTGEQYF.

The V call is TRBV12-3 or TRBV12-4, the J call TRBJ2-2, with TRBD2 identical over 14 bases. The junction had 10 bases not matched to a gene; V was cut back by 0 bases and J by 7 bases. The length of the CDR3 is 19 residues. Here the CDR3 DNA reads TGTGCCAGCAGTTTAGCGCGCCCGACTAGCGGGAGGGCCGGCGGGGAGCTGTTTTTT. Its protein product is CASSLARPTSGRAGGELFF.

This chain connects TRBV24-1 to TRBJ2-2, with TRBD2 identical over 8 bases. Germline loops: CDR1 KGHDR, CDR2 SFDVKD. The length of the CDR3 is 13 residues. V gave up 3 bases and J gave up 11 bases; unmatched junction bases: 4. Written as DNA, the CDR3 is TGTGCCACCAGTGATGGGGCGGGAGGCGAGCTGTTTTTT. Its protein product is CATSDGAGGELFF.

This sequence joins TRBV7-3 and TRBJ2-2; tentatively, D is TRBD1 (5 bases). The CDR3 has 12 amino acids. V lost 2 bases, J lost 8 bases, and 6 bases lay in between. Germline assignment: CDR1 SGHTA and CDR2 FQGTGA. In nucleotides, the CDR3 is TGTGCCAGCAGCTTATGGACAGGGGAGCTGTTTTTT. Amino acid sequence: CASSLWTGELFF. The full variable domain, with the rest looked up from reference TRBV7-3 and TRBJ2-2, is GAGVSQTPSNKVTEKGKYVELRCDPISGHTALYWYRQSLGQGPEFLIYFQGTGAADDSGLPNDRFFAVRPEGSVSTLKIQRTERGDSAVYLCASSLWTGELFFGEGSRLTVL.

On this clonotype itself: A much larger clone sits a single nucleotide away, making a read error possible. J is TRBJ1-3 and V is TRBV7-9, with D possibly being TRBD1 (5 bases). Germline V gives CDR1 SEHNR, CDR2 FQNEAQ (reference sequence). This CDR3 is built from 17 residues. CDR3 protein: CARSLNFPPGRRNTIYF. The CDR3 DNA is TGTGCCAGAAGCTTAAATTTTCCTCCAGGGCGAAGAAACACCATATATTTT. Full variable domain (outside the CDR3, taken from reference TRBV7-9 and TRBJ1-3): DTGVSQNPRHKITKRGQNVTFRCDPISEHNRLYWYRQTLGQGPEFLTYFQNEAQLEKSRLLSDRFSAERPKGSFSTLEIQRTEQGDSAMYLCARSLNFPPGRRNTIYFGEGSWLTVV.

This clonotype was counted between two and nine times. This rearrangement joins TRBV15 to TRBJ2-1; a possible D gene is TRBD2 (5 bases). This CDR3 spans 15 amino acids. V lost 5 bases and J lost 8, with 19 bases in between. Looked up from germline, CDR1 is LNHNV and CDR2 is YYDKDF (reference sequence). The chain's CDR3 is CATSRQRTVFDEQFF. CDR3 nucleotide sequence: TGTGCCACCAGCCGTCAGCGGACCGTTTTCGATGAGCAGTTCTTC.

The CDR3 reads CSATGQGAYGYTF. CDR3 DNA sequence: TGCAGTGCTACGGGACAGGGGGCCTATGGCTACACCTTC. The rearrangement joins TRBV20-1 to TRBJ1-2; 12 bases line up with TRBD1. Germline V lookup: CDR1 DFQATT, CDR2 SNEGSKA (reference sequence). V shed 4 bases, J shed 4 bases, and the junction held 1 base outside the gene matches. The CDR3 contains 13 residues.

This clonotype showed up many times. The gene calls are TRBV29-1 and TRBJ1-2; TRBD1 is a possible D gene (5 bases). The CDR3 has 15 residues. The germline gives CDR1 SQVTM, CDR2 ANQGSEA. Trimming removed 0 bases at V and 9 bases at J, with 20 bases between. The CDR3 spells CSVEESGRGYASYTF. The CDR3 DNA is TGCAGCGTTGAAGAGTCGGGGAGGGGATACGCAAGCTACACCTTC.

The V gene is TRBV5-1, the J gene TRBJ1-1; 10 bases fit TRBD1. The germline V gene has CDR1 SGHRS and CDR2 YFSETQ. V dropped 3 bases and J dropped 8; count of bases not matched to a gene: 7. The CDR3 is made up of 14 amino acids. The CDR3 loop is CASSSTGGESEAFF. CDR3 nucleotide sequence: TGCGCCAGCAGCTCGACAGGGGGCGAATCGGAAGCTTTCTTT.